Below are 27 T cell receptor beta chains sequenced from a single sample in a study of CD8+ T cells in alopecia areata. RNA was isolated and reverse transcribed to cDNA, the sequencing template. TCRdb's copy holds only in-frame clones and misses some; the assay was immunoSEQ multiplex PCR. Found here are about 14,000 clones, over 55% of them singletons; the top ten hold about a tenth. Sampling of alopecia areata patients yielded lesional scalp punch biopsies as well as peripheral blood. Sample: skin, taken at week 0. The receptors derive from a human donor with alopecia areata.

The J gene is TRBJ2-2, the V gene TRBV27; possible D gene TRBD1, 7 bases. Trimming left V 5 bases short and J 3 bases short, with 13 bases between. Germline values: CDR1 MNHEY, CDR2 SMNVEV (reference sequence). CDR3 length: 15 amino acids. CDR3 protein: CASSQGRGDTGELFF. As DNA, the CDR3 is TGTGCCAGCAGTCAGGGCAGGGGGGACACCGGGGAGCTGTTTTTT.

Only a few counts were recorded for this clone. The chain uses TRBV7-8 and TRBJ2-3, with TRBD2 as a possible D gene (6 bases). The CDR3 runs to 15 residues. Germline values: CDR1 SGHVS, CDR2 FQNEAQ. The germline V and J ends were trimmed by 6 bases and 2 bases, with 15 bases remaining between them. CDR3 DNA sequence: TGTGCCAGCAGTTCCACTCGGGACTTCACAGATACGCAGTATTTT. Amino acid sequence: CASSSTRDFTDTQYF.

The chain joins TRBV4-1 to TRBJ2-5, with D possibly being TRBD1 or TRBD2 (6 bases each). Germline V gene data show CDR1 as MGHRA and CDR2 as YSYEKL. The V end lost 4 bases, the J end lost 2 bases, and 17 bases lay between the germline ends. CDR3 length: 16 amino acids. CDR3 DNA sequence: TGCGCCAGCAGCCCTCACGGGGGCCCTCCACAAGAGACCCAGTACTTC. Translation gives CASSPHGGPPQETQYF.

The chain links TRBV2 to TRBJ1-5, with D perhaps TRBD1 (6 bases). Trimming pared 5 bases from V and 7 bases from J, leaving 12 bases between. Germline V gene sequence: CDR1 SNHLY, CDR2 FYNNEI. This CDR3 contains 13 residues. In DNA, the CDR3 is TGTGCCAGCAGTCAGGGGTTATGGCAGCCCCAGCATTTT. Residues: CASSQGLWQPQHF.

By sample share, this clone is medium-sized. V usage is TRBV28 and J usage is TRBJ2-2; 7 nucleotides line up with TRBD1. The CDR3 has 15 amino acids. The V gene's germline CDR1 is MDHEN and CDR2 SYDVKM. The V and J ends lost 6 bases and 6 bases, in that order; junction bases with no gene match: 10. The CDR3 DNA reads as TGTGCCAGCAGCGTAGGGGGCGCAGGAGCCGGGGAGCTGTTTTTT. Its translation: CASSVGGAGAGELFF.

J is TRBJ2-3 and V is TRBV7-9; possibly TRBD2 for D (5 bases). CDR3 length equals 13 residues. Germline V gene lookup returns CDR1 SEHNR and CDR2 FQNEAQ (reference sequence). The ends were cut back, 4 bases at V and 1 base at J, with 6 bases in the middle. DNA of the CDR3: TGTGCCAGCAGCTGGGGAGGCACAGATACGCAGTATTTT. Translation gives CASSWGGTDTQYF. Supplemented by reference TRBV7-9 and TRBJ2-3, the full variable domain reads DTGVSQNPRHKITKRGQNVTFRCDPISEHNRLYWYRQTLGQGPEFLTYFQNEAQLEKSRLLSDRFSAERPKGSFSTLEIQRTEQGDSAMYLCASSWGGTDTQYFGPGTRLTVL.

This clone was picked up a small number of times. This chain uses TRBV6-5 with TRBJ2-7; 8 bases match TRBD1. Germline trimming cut 6 bases from V and 4 bases from J; bases unmatched to any gene: 11. This CDR3 comprises 15 residues. Germline-derived CDR1 and CDR2 are MNHEY and SVGAGI. CDR3 residues: CASSTTRQGRYEQYF. CDR3 in DNA: TGTGCCAGCAGCACTACTCGACAGGGGAGGTACGAGCAGTACTTC.

The V and J genes are TRBV7-2 and TRBJ1-1; perhaps TRBD1 as D (5 bases). This CDR3 region has 14 residues. V was cut by 5 bases and J by 5 bases, with 15 bases left in between. Germline CDR1 is SGHTA and CDR2 is FQGNSA. The CDR3 sequence is CASSPWTTHTEAFF. The DNA of the CDR3 is TGTGCCAGCAGCCCCTGGACAACCCATACTGAAGCTTTCTTT.

V gene TRBV2 combines with J gene TRBJ1-5, with D possibly matching TRBD1 (6 bases). The CDR3 extends over 16 amino acids. Trimming took off 5 bases at V and 0 bases at J, with 14 bases between the two ends. Germline CDR1 reads SNHLY; CDR2 reads FYNNEI. The CDR3 region is CASSSSDSYSNQPQHF. The DNA of the CDR3 is TGTGCCAGCAGTTCCTCGGACAGCTATAGCAATCAGCCCCAGCATTTT.

This clone was found once. CDR3 sequence: CASSQLDYSESNYGYTF. CDR3 DNA: TGTGCCAGCAGCCAATTAGATTACAGCGAGTCCAACTATGGCTACACCTTC. The chain joins TRBV16 to TRBJ1-2, with D unresolved. This CDR3 is built from 17 residues. CDR1 and CDR2 from the germline V gene are KGHSY and FQNENV. V lost 1 base, J lost 2 bases, and 17 bases lay in between.

The rearrangement uses TRBV5-6 and TRBJ1-1; D is perhaps TRBD1 (6 bases). The V gene lost 1 base and the J gene lost 2 bases, with 12 bases spanning the gap. The germline gives CDR1 SGHDT, CDR2 YYEEEE. This CDR3 region has 15 residues. The CDR3 reads CASSLTGLGNTEAFF. The CDR3 bases are TGTGCCAGCAGCTTGACAGGGTTGGGAAACACTGAAGCTTTCTTT.

The chain uses TRBV5-5 and TRBJ1-5, with no clear D. V dropped 0 bases and J dropped 2 bases, with 9 bases sitting between them. Germline CDR1 SGHKS, CDR2 YYEKEE (reference sequence). The length of the CDR3 is 15 residues. The CDR3 nucleotides are TGTGCCAGCAGCTTGGAATTTGGAGGCAATCAGCCCCAGCATTTT. Protein sequence: CASSLEFGGNQPQHF.

V and J are TRBV13 and TRBJ2-3; tentative D call: TRBD2 (6 bases). Trimming stripped 2 bases from V and 0 bases from J, with 18 bases between. Germline V gene data show CDR1 as PRHDT and CDR2 as FYEKMQ (reference sequence). This CDR3 has 18 amino acids. DNA for the CDR3: TGTGCCAGCAGCTTAACGGGGGTTAGAGTAGATAGCACAGATACGCAGTATTTT. Protein product: CASSLTGVRVDSTDTQYF.

This sequence joins TRBV29-1 and TRBJ1-1; D unclear. This CDR3 has 15 residues. CDR1 SQVTM and CDR2 ANQGSEA come from the germline V gene. V gave up 3 bases and J gave up 0 bases, with 14 bases separating them. The DNA for the CDR3 is TGCAGCGTTGACGCGGCAGGACCACTGAACACTGAAGCTTTCTTT. Protein: CSVDAAGPLNTEAFF.

V is TRBV5-4 and J is TRBJ1-2; D possibly corresponds to TRBD1 (6 bases). Germline V gene data show CDR1 as SGHNT and CDR2 as YYREEE (reference sequence). Trimming removed 0 bases from V and 10 bases from J, with 13 bases in between. This CDR3 is 13 amino acids long. The CDR3 sequence is CASSLDRVGDYTF. Written as DNA, the CDR3 is TGTGCCAGCAGCTTGGACAGGGTCGGAGACTACACCTTC.

The chain is built from TRBV23-1 and TRBJ2-5, with D maybe TRBD2 (6 bases). TRBV23-1 has ORF status, its function being uncertain. The CDR3 is made up of 17 amino acids. Trimming stripped 4 bases from V and 3 bases from J, with 21 bases between. The CDR3 DNA reads TGCGCCAGCAGTCCCTCGACGTTCGGACCGGGGGAAGAGACCCAGTACTTC. Translated, it gives CASSPSTFGPGEETQYF.

The CDR3, as DNA: TGTGCCAGCATTCGGACAGGGGCGAATTCACCCCTCCACTTT. It specifies CASIRTGANSPLHF. The chain carries TRBV5-4 and TRBJ1-6, with 9 bases lining up with TRBD1. With 6 bases clipped from V and 7 bases from J, the junction kept 5 bases outside the gene matches. The CDR3 covers 14 residues. Germline V gives CDR1 SGHNT, CDR2 YYREEE (reference sequence).

The genes are TRBV5-5 and TRBJ1-5; D perhaps matches TRBD1 (6 bases). The CDR3 has 19 residues. Germline V lookup: CDR1 SGHKS, CDR2 YYEKEE (reference sequence). The V and J ends lost 1 base and 0 bases respectively, with 20 bases between them. In DNA, the CDR3 is TGTGCCAGCAGCTTGAGATTGGGACAAAGGTTTAATAGCAATCAGCCCCAGCATTTT. Residues: CASSLRLGQRFNSNQPQHF.

This chain uses TRBV7-2 with TRBJ1-6; tentative D call: TRBD1 (6 bases). The length of the CDR3 is 17 residues. Germline V gives CDR1 SGHTA, CDR2 FQGNSA. V was cut by 2 bases and J by 9 bases, with 20 bases left in between. The CDR3 nucleotides read TGTGCCAGCAGCTTAATCCCCGGCAGGGGCAGGCCTTCACCCCTCCACTTT. It codes for CASSLIPGRGRPSPLHF.

V usage is TRBV7-9 and J usage is TRBJ2-4; TRBD1 matches 9 bases. V shed 5 bases and J 4 bases; nucleotides not matched to a gene: 18. CDR1 and CDR2 from the germline V gene are SEHNR and FQNEAQ (reference sequence). The CDR3 spans 19 residues. CDR3 sequence (DNA): TGTGCCAGCAGCCCAACCCTGCCGCGGGACAGGGTGCCAAAAAACATTCAGTACTTC. Translating gives CASSPTLPRDRVPKNIQYF.

The V and J genes are TRBV15 and TRBJ2-1, with TRBD2 matching over 13 bases. Germline V gene data show CDR1 as LNHNV and CDR2 as YYDKDF (reference sequence). Germline trimming cut 5 bases from V and 0 bases from J; bases unmatched to any gene: 10. The CDR3 contains 19 residues. This CDR3 is CATSRGLAGTIPSYNEQFF. The CDR3 DNA reads as TGTGCCACCAGCCGGGGACTAGCGGGGACAATACCCTCCTACAATGAGCAGTTCTTC.

This clone was detected only a few times. The chain joins TRBV9 to TRBJ2-1, with D possibly being TRBD2 (6 bases). V gave up 1 base and J gave up 0 bases, with 8 bases separating them. CDR1 and CDR2 from the germline V gene are SGDLS and YYNGEE. CDR3 length equals 15 residues. The CDR3 region is CASSVSGDSYNEQFF. CDR3 DNA sequence: TGTGCCAGCAGCGTATCGGGGGACTCCTACAATGAGCAGTTCTTC.

This clone was detected a few times. The rearrangement links TRBV29-1 to TRBJ1-2; TRBD1 is a possible D gene (5 bases). From germline, CDR1 is SQVTM and CDR2 ANQGSEA. CDR3 size: 12 residues. The CDR3 region has the DNA TGCAAGGGGCTGGGAGCTAACTATGGCTACACCTTC. This gives the protein CKGLGANYGYTF.

V is TRBV7-2 and J is TRBJ1-1; D call uncertain. The CDR3 has 8 amino acids. Germline CDR1 SGHTA, CDR2 FQGNSA. V was clipped by 8 bases and J by 11 bases, with 6 bases between them. The DNA of the CDR3 is TGTGCCAGCCCTTTGGCTTTCTTT. This gives the protein CASPLAFF.

The V call is TRBV10-3, the J call TRBJ1-5, with D maybe TRBD1 (5 bases). The V gene lost 2 bases and the J gene lost 2 bases, with 13 bases spanning the gap. CDR3 size: 16 residues. Germline CDR1 and CDR2: ENHRY and SYGVKD. CDR3 in DNA: TGTGCCATCAGTGAGCCTCGGGGGGATGGCAATCAGCCCCAGCATTTT. The encoded protein is CAISEPRGDGNQPQHF.

V is TRBV9 and J is TRBJ2-6; TRBD2 is a possible D gene (5 bases). This CDR3 has 16 residues. Trimming removed 4 bases at V and 0 bases at J, with 11 bases between. The germline V gene has CDR1 SGDLS and CDR2 YYNGEE. In DNA form, the CDR3 reads TGTGCCAGCAGCACTAGACCGAGCTCTGGGGCCAACGTCCTGACTTTC. Translation: CASSTRPSSGANVLTF.

This clone showed up just a few times. The chain links TRBV2 to TRBJ1-3, with D perhaps matching TRBD1 (6 bases). The germline V and J ends were trimmed by 8 bases and 2 bases, with 13 bases remaining between them. The CDR3 is 14 residues long. Looked up from germline, CDR1 is SNHLY and CDR2 is FYNNEI. The CDR3 coding sequence is TGTGCCAGCCGAGGGGGGGATACTGGAAACACCATATATTTT. This encodes CASRGGDTGNTIYF.